This TCR beta chain was obtained from a study of siplizumab effects on memory and regulatory T cells. Broader study findings: The diversity of naive T cells seemed greater than that of memory cells, and their alloresponse contribution seemed major.

Concerning this clone itself: The antigen remains undetermined.

The trim removed 9 bases at V and 7 bases at J, leaving 6 bases unmatched. This CDR3 region has 13 residues. CDR1 and CDR2 from the germline V gene are LNHDA and SQIVND (reference sequence). Approximately 10^5 TCR templates were measured in each sample. The repertoire was sequenced with immunoSEQ multiplex PCR; TCRdb's copy has only in-frame clones and lacks some. The sample includes approximately 16,000 clones, approximately 46% of them seen just once. Cells from the mixed lymphocyte reaction underwent coculture for around six days at 37 degrees C. This sequence joins TRBV19 and TRBJ1-5; 10 bases line up with TRBD1. Sequencing input: CFSE-low (dividing) CD4+ T cells sorted from an allogeneic mixed lymphocyte reaction. This clonotype was sampled from a human donor in good health; the cells came from an allogeneic mixed lymphocyte reaction. Some clones in this sample may be carry-over from other donors' samples. The CDR3 DNA is TGTGCCAGCCGGGACAGGGGTACCCAGCCCCAGCATTTT. It specifies CASRDRGTQPQHF.